These T cell receptor beta chains were read from a single sample in a study of cytomegalovirus exposure and HLA in healthy donors. TCRdb's copy holds only in-frame clones and misses some; the assay was immunoSEQ multiplex PCR. The sample contains around 150,000 clones, roughly 80% of which appear only once. Sequencing was done on a sample of PBMCs. These receptor sequences come from a male donor in good health and CMV-seronegative. The CDR3 runs from the conserved cysteine through the conserved F or W. The D gene is left open where the match is weak.

CASSLAGDGANVLTF	TRBV7-3	TRBJ2-6	.
CASSPKGLRKETQYF	TRBV11-2	TRBJ2-5	.
CSAKVGGETQYF	TRBV29-1	TRBJ2-5	.
CASSAGTGGNTEAFF	TRBV7-9	TRBJ1-1	TRBD1
CASSQDFAATNEKLFF	TRBV4-2	TRBJ1-4	.
CATLESRAKNIQYF	TRBV7-8	TRBJ2-4	.
CASQLTNTGELFF	TRBV18	TRBJ2-2	.
CASSPRTSGANTGELFF	TRBV7-2	TRBJ2-2	TRBD2
CASSLRSLRQFYGYTF	TRBV13	TRBJ1-2	.
CASSLRGRNEQFF	TRBV7-7	TRBJ2-1	TRBD1
CASSARDNYEQYF	TRBV5-4	TRBJ2-7	.
CASSQERAGAPYEQYF	TRBV4-3	.	.